This T cell receptor beta chain is drawn from a study of T cells after yellow fever vaccination. Conversion of TCR transcripts into cDNA relied on 5'RACE template switching, which added a universal primer site and UMIs. MiXCR, run by TCRdb on the 5' RACE reads, gives a single entry per CDR3 protein. Of about 330,000 distinct CDR3 sequences listed, around 8.1% are singletons. This CDR3 is built from 16 residues. Germline V CDR1 and CDR2: MNHEY, SMNVEV (reference sequence). Germline trimming cut 4 bases from V and 5 bases from J; bases unmatched to any gene: 12. This clonotype was picked up many times. Sample: PBMCs, taken around 45 days after the first yellow fever vaccination. The chain joins TRBV27 to TRBJ2-5; 8 bases line up with TRBD1. This receptor was identified in a man aged 18-30 years who received the YFV17D yellow fever vaccine. The CDR3: CASSSRFGQGGETQYF. For the CDR3, the DNA is TGTGCCAGCAGTTCTAGATTCGGACAGGGAGGCGAGACCCAGTACTTC.